These 22 T cell receptor beta chains originate from one sample sequenced in a study of cytomegalovirus exposure and HLA in healthy donors. Repertoires were generated with immunoSEQ multiplex PCR, while TCRdb's copy carries only in-frame clones and drops some. In the table there are over 150,000 clones, 86% of which are singletons. The sample taken for sequencing was PBMCs. All receptors derive from a human donor in good health.

The genes are TRBV10-1 and TRBJ2-1, with a tentative D call TRBD1 (6 bases). The germline V gene encodes CDR1 WNHNN and CDR2 SYGVQD (reference sequence). V shed 8 bases and J shed 8 bases, with 19 bases lying between them. The CDR3 runs to 14 residues. CDR3: CASQEGGEFDEQFF. The CDR3 coding sequence is TGCGCCAGCCAGGAAGGGGGTGAGTTCGATGAGCAGTTCTTC.

The J gene is TRBJ1-1, the V gene TRBV7-6; D is uncertain. This CDR3 contains 16 residues. The V end lost 1 base, the J end lost 1 base, and 13 bases lay between the germline ends. Germline V CDR1 and CDR2: SGHVS, FNYEAQ. The CDR3 DNA sequence: TGTGCCAGCAGCTTAGGGCCAGGCCGAGAGAACACTGAAGCTTTCTTT. Protein sequence: CASSLGPGRENTEAFF.

The chain uses TRBV5-1 and TRBJ1-1; 8 bases are a match to TRBD1. CDR1 SGHRS and CDR2 YFSETQ come from the germline V gene. The CDR3 length is 13 residues. Losses at the gene ends were 4 bases for V and 3 bases for J; bases not matched to a gene: 2. The CDR3 DNA sequence: TGCGCCAGCAGCATGACAGGGGACACTGAAGCTTTCTTT. Translated: CASSMTGDTEAFF.

The chain is built from TRBV7-3 and TRBJ2-7, with a possible D match to TRBD2 (7 bases). Trimming stripped 5 bases from V and 3 bases from J, with 20 bases between. CDR1 is SGHTA, CDR2 FQGTGA, per germline. CDR3 size: 16 residues. The CDR3 DNA follows: TGTGCCAGCAGCGAACTCGCAGGGGAGGGCCTCTACGAGCAGTACTTC. This codes for CASSELAGEGLYEQYF. Full variable domain (missing parts from reference TRBV7-3 and TRBJ2-7): GAGVSQTPSNKVTEKGKYVELRCDPISGHTALYWYRQSLGQGPEFLIYFQGTGAADDSGLPNDRFFAVRPEGSVSTLKIQRTERGDSAVYLCASSELAGEGLYEQYFGPGTRLTVT.

The chain couples TRBV6-1 to TRBJ1-2; maybe TRBD1 (6 bases). The germline gives CDR1 MNHNS, CDR2 SASEGT. The CDR3 is made up of 15 amino acids. V lost 6 bases to trimming and J lost 0 bases, with 14 bases between them. CDR3 sequence reads: CASSLNRDPNYGYTF. The CDR3 DNA reads TGTGCCAGCAGCCTAAACAGGGACCCTAACTATGGCTACACCTTC.

This chain links TRBV9 with TRBJ2-7, with TRBD1 as a possible D gene (5 bases). The CDR3 is made up of 14 amino acids. V lost 0 bases to trimming and J lost 2 bases, with 9 bases between them. CDR1 and CDR2 from the germline V gene are SGDLS and YYNGEE. The CDR3 DNA follows: TGTGCCAGCAGCGTAGGGCCACAGGCCTACGAGCAGTACTTC. This codes for CASSVGPQAYEQYF.

The rearrangement joins TRBV5-6 to TRBJ1-3; D is uncertain. CDR3 size: 15 residues. V was cut by 0 bases and J by 0 bases, with 7 bases left in between. The germline V gene has CDR1 SGHDT and CDR2 YYEEEE. CDR3 amino acids: CASSLGTRSGNTIYF. The CDR3 DNA reads as TGTGCCAGCAGCTTGGGTACGCGCTCTGGAAACACCATATATTTT.

This clone was counted a single time. The J gene is TRBJ1-5, the V gene TRBV11-2; 7 bases align to TRBD1. This CDR3 contains 14 residues. After removal of 5 bases from V and 1 base from J, the junction contained 2 bases not matched to a gene. Per germline, CDR1 SGHAT and CDR2 FQNNGV. The CDR3 region is CASSTGQSNQPQHF. The DNA for the CDR3 is TGTGCCAGCAGCACGGGACAGAGCAATCAGCCCCAGCATTTT.

The chain recombines TRBV30 with TRBJ2-1; TRBD2 agrees at 11 bases. The CDR3 spans 15 residues. With 2 bases clipped from V and 9 bases from J, the junction kept 9 bases outside the gene matches. CDR1 is GTSNPN and CDR2 is SVGIG in the germline V gene (reference sequence). This chain's CDR3 is CAWSPNLAGGSEQFF. The DNA of the CDR3 is TGTGCCTGGAGTCCTAACCTAGCGGGAGGTAGTGAGCAGTTCTTC.

This clone occurred once. The chain joins TRBV2 to TRBJ1-1; D remains ambiguous. The V gene's germline CDR1 is SNHLY and CDR2 FYNNEI. V lost 6 bases, J lost 4 bases, and 18 bases lay in between. CDR3 length: 15 residues. This CDR3 is CASSLTKPGGTEAFF. CDR3 sequence (DNA): TGTGCCAGCAGCTTGACGAAGCCTGGAGGCACTGAAGCTTTCTTT.

This chain joins TRBV16 and TRBJ1-2; TRBD1 is a possible D gene (5 bases). V was trimmed by 1 base and J by 6 bases, leaving 12 bases between them. This CDR3 is built from 14 residues. The germline CDR1 and CDR2 sequences are KGHSY and FQNENV. The CDR3 bases are TGTGCCAGCAGCCAATACGAGGGACTTGATGGCTACACCTTC. Translating it yields CASSQYEGLDGYTF.

This clone was counted only a few times. CDR3 nucleotides: TGTGCCAGCAGTTGGGACTTATTCAACACAGATACGCAGTATTTT. It is translated as CASSWDLFNTDTQYF. The genes are TRBV27 and TRBJ2-3; maybe TRBD2 (6 bases). The V gene's germline CDR1 is MNHEY and CDR2 SMNVEV (reference sequence). V dropped 4 bases and J dropped 2 bases, with 13 bases sitting between them. The CDR3 has 15 residues.

The chain links TRBV27 to TRBJ2-3; 8 bases line up with TRBD2. Germline CDR1 is MNHEY and CDR2 is SMNVEV (reference sequence). The trim removed 6 bases at V and 3 bases at J, leaving 8 bases unmatched. The CDR3 has 15 amino acids. CDR3 DNA sequence: TGTGCCAGCAGCCTGAAGGTAGCGGGAACAGATACGCAGTATTTT. Its protein product is CASSLKVAGTDTQYF.

This chain links TRBV19 with TRBJ1-2, with D possibly TRBD1 on 5 matching bases. V was shortened by 5 bases and J by 4 bases, with 8 bases between the two germline ends. Germline V CDR1 and CDR2: LNHDA, SQIVND (reference sequence). This CDR3 region has 12 residues. CDR3 in amino acids: CASSAGGYGYTF. CDR3 bases: TGTGCCAGTAGTGCGGGGGGCTATGGCTACACCTTC.

The V call is TRBV2, the J call TRBJ1-2; D possibly corresponds to TRBD1 (5 bases). CDR1 SNHLY and CDR2 FYNNEI come from the germline V gene. V was cut by 6 bases and J by 4 bases, with 18 bases left in between. The CDR3 spans 15 residues. In DNA form, the CDR3 reads TGTGCCAGCAGACCCGCGGCAGGGCTTCCCTATGGCTACACCTTC. Protein product: CASRPAAGLPYGYTF.

V gene TRBV27 combines with J gene TRBJ2-7, with a weak D call TRBD2 (5 bases). The V gene lost 6 bases and the J gene lost 3 bases, with 18 bases spanning the gap. The CDR3 sequence is 15 residues long. CDR1 is MNHEY and CDR2 is SMNVEV in the germline V gene (reference sequence). In DNA form, the CDR3 reads TGTGCCAGCAGGTTGGGCCTCACTAGTATCTACGAGCAGTACTTC. Translation: CASRLGLTSIYEQYF.

This sequence joins TRBV19 and TRBJ2-1, with 8 bases identical to TRBD1. Germline-derived CDR1 and CDR2 are LNHDA and SQIVND (reference sequence). V gave up 6 bases and J gave up 0 bases; unmatched junction bases: 7. CDR3 length: 16 residues. The CDR3 loop is CASRRTGISSYNEQFF. The DNA for the CDR3 is TGTGCCAGTAGGCGGACAGGGATAAGCTCCTACAATGAGCAGTTCTTC.

The V gene is TRBV28, the J gene TRBJ2-3; TRBD2 matches at 9 bases. Germline CDR1 and CDR2: MDHEN and SYDVKM. This CDR3 has 18 amino acids. Trimming removed 5 bases from V and 1 base from J; junction bases left unmatched: 13. This CDR3 reads CASSIAGAGLTGTDTQYF. The CDR3, as DNA: TGTGCCAGCAGTATAGCGGGAGCTGGCTTGACCGGCACAGATACGCAGTATTTT.

The chain recombines TRBV13 with TRBJ1-1; no clear D. The CDR3 covers 12 residues. V was shortened by 8 bases and J by 0 bases, with 7 bases between the two germline ends. The V gene's germline CDR1 is PRHDT and CDR2 FYEKMQ (reference sequence). CDR3: CASGSVNTEAFF. The CDR3 nucleotides are TGTGCCAGCGGGAGCGTGAACACTGAAGCTTTCTTT. Using reference TRBV13 and TRBJ1-1 for the parts outside the CDR3, the full variable domain is AAGVIQSPRHLIKEKRETATLKCYPIPRHDTVYWYQQGPGQDPQFLISFYEKMQSDKGSIPDRFSAQQFSDYHSELNMSSLELGDSALYFCASGSVNTEAFFGQGTRLTVV.

The chain carries TRBV2 and TRBJ2-7; D not certain. CDR3 size: 13 residues. Looked up from germline, CDR1 is SNHLY and CDR2 is FYNNEI. V lost 0 bases and J lost 3, with 6 bases in between. Written as DNA, the CDR3 is TGTGCCAGCAGTGAAGCCCGGAGCTACGAGCAGTACTTC. It yields the protein CASSEARSYEQYF.

This clone was picked up one time. The chain uses TRBV7-7 and TRBJ2-1; D is undetermined. Germline lookup yields CDR1 SSHAT and CDR2 FNYEAQ (reference sequence). Deletions cut 4 bases from V and 10 bases from J, with 8 bases between. This CDR3 has 11 amino acids. The CDR3, as DNA: TGTGCCAGCAGCTCAGGTGGCGAGCAGTTCTTC. It codes for CASSSGGEQFF.

This chain uses TRBV5-6 with TRBJ2-2; D gene uncertain. The CDR3 is 14 residues long. Trimming took 2 bases from V and 1 from J, leaving 6 bases between them. Per germline, CDR1 SGHDT and CDR2 YYEEEE. CDR3 region: CASSFERNTGELFF. The DNA for the CDR3 is TGTGCCAGCAGCTTTGAGAGGAACACCGGGGAGCTGTTTTTT.